This T cell receptor (beta chain) was sequenced for a study of shared clonotypes between healthy human individuals. On the study more broadly: Researchers assigned three CD4 naive, three CD4 memory, two CD8 naive and one CD8 memory plate to each donor.

Researchers ran the assay at a deep level. This table comes from immunoSEQ multiplex PCR, and its TCRdb copy is limited to in-frame clones, with some not included. The sample has 2.3 million or so clones, 90% to 95% seen once; the top ten hold 0.39%. Study-wide points: Sharing of clonotypes among donors was expected to vary with sequencing depth.

Adults of Caucasian background living in Nashville, Tennessee made up all donors. Comment on this clone: Its cognate antigen is unknown.

V was cut by 1 base and J by 4 bases, with 11 bases left in between. This CDR3 has 15 residues. Per germline, CDR1 LGHNA and CDR2 YSLEER. This TCR came from a man aged 18 to 30 in good health. Some clones in this sample may be carry-over from other donors' samples. The rearrangement uses TRBV4-3 and TRBJ2-1; tentative D call: TRBD1 (6 bases). The specimen was naive CD4+ T cells from PBMCs. Subset of the sample: CD45RA+ positively selected. The CDR3: CASSQVMDRYNEQFF. CDR3 in DNA: TGCGCCAGCAGCCAAGTTATGGACAGATACAATGAGCAGTTCTTC.